This T cell receptor (beta chain) appears in the sequencing data of a study of T cell clones after liver transplantation. Trimming took off 6 bases at V and 6 bases at J, with 9 bases between the two ends. CDR3 length equals 11 residues. In germline, CDR1 is MDHEN, CDR2 SYDVKM. This table comes from immunoSEQ multiplex PCR, and its TCRdb copy is limited to in-frame clones, with some not included. The sample lists about 74,000 clones, 80% seen once, with about 0.6% in the top ten. The sample was CD4+ T cells from blood, taken before liver transplant. This chain joins TRBV28 and TRBJ2-7; D possibly corresponds to TRBD2 (6 bases). The clonotype was recovered from a human donor who received a liver transplant. The CDR3 bases are TGTGCCAGCAGCGTGGGGGGCGAGCAGTACTTC. Translated: CASSVGGEQYF. Full variable domain (outside the CDR3, taken from reference TRBV28 and TRBJ2-7): DVKVTQSSRYLVKRTGEKVFLECVQDMDHENMFWYRQDPGLGLRLIYFSYDVKMKEKGDIPEGYSVSREKKERFSLILESASTNQTSMYLCASSVGGEQYFGPGTRLTVT.